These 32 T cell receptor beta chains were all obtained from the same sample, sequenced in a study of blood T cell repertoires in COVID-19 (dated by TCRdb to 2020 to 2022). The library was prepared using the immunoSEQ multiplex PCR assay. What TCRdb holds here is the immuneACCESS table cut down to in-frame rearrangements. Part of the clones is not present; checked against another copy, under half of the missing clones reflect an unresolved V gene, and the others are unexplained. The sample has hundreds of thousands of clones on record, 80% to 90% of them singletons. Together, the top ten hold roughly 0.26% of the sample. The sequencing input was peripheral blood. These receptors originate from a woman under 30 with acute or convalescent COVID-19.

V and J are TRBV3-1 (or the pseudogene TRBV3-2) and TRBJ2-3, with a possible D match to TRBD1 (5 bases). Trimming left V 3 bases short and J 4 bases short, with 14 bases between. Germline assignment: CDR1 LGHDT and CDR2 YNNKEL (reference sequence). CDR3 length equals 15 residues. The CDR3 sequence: CASSQEWTRADTQYF. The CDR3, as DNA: TGTGCCAGCAGCCAGGAGTGGACACGGGCAGATACGCAGTATTTT.

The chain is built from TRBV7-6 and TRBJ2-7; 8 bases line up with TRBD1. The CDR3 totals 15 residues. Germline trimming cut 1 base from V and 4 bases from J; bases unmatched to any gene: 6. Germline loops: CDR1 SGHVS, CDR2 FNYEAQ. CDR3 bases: TGTGCCAGCAGCTTAGTTCCACAGGGGGGATACGAGCAGTACTTC. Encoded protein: CASSLVPQGGYEQYF.

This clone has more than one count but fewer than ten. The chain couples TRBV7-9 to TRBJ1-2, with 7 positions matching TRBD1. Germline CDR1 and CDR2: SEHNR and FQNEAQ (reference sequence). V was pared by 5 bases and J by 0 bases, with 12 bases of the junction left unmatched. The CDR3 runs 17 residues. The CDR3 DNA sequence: TGTGCCAGCAGCCGAGTAATCGGACAGGCAGCTAACTATGGCTACACCTTC. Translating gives CASSRVIGQAANYGYTF. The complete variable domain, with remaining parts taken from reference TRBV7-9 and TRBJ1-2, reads DTGVSQNPRHKITKRGQNVTFRCDPISEHNRLYWYRQTLGQGPEFLTYFQNEAQLEKSRLLSDRFSAERPKGSFSTLEIQRTEQGDSAMYLCASSRVIGQAANYGYTFGSGTRLTVV.

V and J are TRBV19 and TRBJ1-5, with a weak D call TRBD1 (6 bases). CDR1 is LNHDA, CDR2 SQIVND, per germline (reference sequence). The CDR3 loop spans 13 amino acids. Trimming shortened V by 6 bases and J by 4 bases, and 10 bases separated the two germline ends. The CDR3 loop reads CASSPRGNQPQHF. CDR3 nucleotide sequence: TGTGCCAGTAGCCCCAGGGGTAATCAGCCCCAGCATTTT.

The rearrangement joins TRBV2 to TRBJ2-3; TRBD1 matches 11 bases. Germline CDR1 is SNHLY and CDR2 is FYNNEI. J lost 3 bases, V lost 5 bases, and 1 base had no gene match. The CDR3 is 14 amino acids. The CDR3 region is CASSWDRGTDTQYF. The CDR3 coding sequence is TGTGCCAGCAGTTGGGACAGGGGGACAGATACGCAGTATTTT.

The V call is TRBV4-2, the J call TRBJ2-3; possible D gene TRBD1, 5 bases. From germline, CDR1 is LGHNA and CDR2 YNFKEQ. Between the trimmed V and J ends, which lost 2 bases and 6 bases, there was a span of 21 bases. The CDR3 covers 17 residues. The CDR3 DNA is TGTGCCAGCAGCCAAAGATCCCAGGGTCGTTCGTCGGATACGCAGTATTTT. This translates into CASSQRSQGRSSDTQYF.

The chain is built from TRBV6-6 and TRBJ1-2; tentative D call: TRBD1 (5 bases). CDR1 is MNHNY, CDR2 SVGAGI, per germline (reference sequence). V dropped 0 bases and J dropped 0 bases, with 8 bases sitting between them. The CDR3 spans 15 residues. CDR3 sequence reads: CASSYSGGSNYGYTF. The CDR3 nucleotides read TGTGCCAGCAGTTACTCGGGGGGTTCTAACTATGGCTACACCTTC.

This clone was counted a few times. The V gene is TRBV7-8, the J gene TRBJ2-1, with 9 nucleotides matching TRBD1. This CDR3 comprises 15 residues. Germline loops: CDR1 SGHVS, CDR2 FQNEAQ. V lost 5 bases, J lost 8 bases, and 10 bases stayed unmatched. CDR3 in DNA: TGTGCCAGCAGCCCCGGGACAGGGTCCAGGGATGAGCAGTTCTTC. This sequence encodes CASSPGTGSRDEQFF.

As DNA, the CDR3 is TGTGCCAGTAGTGGGGGGTTTATGTCCTCCTACAATGAGCAGTTCTTC. Amino acid sequence: CASSGGFMSSYNEQFF. The chain carries TRBV19 and TRBJ2-1, with D possibly being TRBD2 (6 bases). V lost 5 bases, J lost 0 bases, and 14 bases lay in between. Germline V CDR1 and CDR2: LNHDA, SQIVND (reference sequence). The CDR3 is made up of 16 amino acids.

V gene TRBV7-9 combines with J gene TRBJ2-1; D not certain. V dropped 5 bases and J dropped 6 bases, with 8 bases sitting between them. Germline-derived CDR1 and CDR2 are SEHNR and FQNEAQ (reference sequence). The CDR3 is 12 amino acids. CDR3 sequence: CASSPLSNEQFF. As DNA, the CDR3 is TGTGCCAGCAGCCCGTTGAGCAATGAGCAGTTCTTC.

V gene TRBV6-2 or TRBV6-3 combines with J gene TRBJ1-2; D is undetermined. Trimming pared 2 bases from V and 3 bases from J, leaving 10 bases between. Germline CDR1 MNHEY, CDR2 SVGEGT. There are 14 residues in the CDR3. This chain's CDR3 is CASSYRAGHYGYTF. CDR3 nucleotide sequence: TGTGCCAGCAGTTACCGTGCAGGCCACTATGGCTACACCTTC.

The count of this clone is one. The CDR3 reads CASSSRQGDEAFF. CDR3 DNA sequence: TGTGCCAGTAGCTCCAGACAGGGTGATGAAGCTTTCTTT. The chain recombines TRBV19 with TRBJ1-1; 7 nucleotides match TRBD1. The CDR3 consists of 13 residues. After removal of 6 bases from V and 7 bases from J, the junction contained 8 bases not matched to a gene. Germline CDR1 is LNHDA and CDR2 is SQIVND (reference sequence). Based on the CDR3 plus reference TRBV19 and TRBJ1-1, the full variable domain is DGGITQSPKYLFRKEGQNVTLSCEQNLNHDAMYWYRQDPGQGLRLIYYSQIVNDFQKGDIAEGYSVSREKKESFPLTVTSAQKNPTAFYLCASSSRQGDEAFFGQGTRLTVV.

The CDR3 DNA is TGTGCCAGCACCGGGACTAGCGGGGGAGGATACAATGAGCAGTTCTTC. It codes for CASTGTSGGGYNEQFF. This rearrangement joins TRBV7-6 to TRBJ2-1; 14 bases match TRBD2. The trim removed 7 bases at V and 4 bases at J, leaving 6 bases unmatched. Germline V gives CDR1 SGHVS, CDR2 FNYEAQ. The CDR3 covers 16 residues.

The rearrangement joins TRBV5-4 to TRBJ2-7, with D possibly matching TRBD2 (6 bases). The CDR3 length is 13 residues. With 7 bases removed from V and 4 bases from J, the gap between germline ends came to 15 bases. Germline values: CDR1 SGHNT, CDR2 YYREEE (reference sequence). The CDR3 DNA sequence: TGTGCCAGCCACAAAGGGGACTTGTACGAGCAGTACTTC. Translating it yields CASHKGDLYEQYF.

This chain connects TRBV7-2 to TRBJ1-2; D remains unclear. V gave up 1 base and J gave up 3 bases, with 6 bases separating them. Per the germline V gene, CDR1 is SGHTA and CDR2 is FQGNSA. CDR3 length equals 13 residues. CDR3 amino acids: CASSLVPDYGYTF. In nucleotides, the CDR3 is TGTGCCAGCAGCTTAGTCCCAGACTATGGCTACACCTTC.

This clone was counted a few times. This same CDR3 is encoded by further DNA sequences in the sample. The CDR3 coding sequence is TGTGCCACCAGTTTGGCAGGGGGCTATGGCTACACCTTC. It yields the protein CATSLAGGYGYTF. The chain joins TRBV24-1 to TRBJ1-2, with 7 bases matching TRBD1. CDR1 is KGHDR and CDR2 is SFDVKD in the germline V gene. Trimming took 6 bases from V and 4 from J; bases not matched to a gene: 4. CDR3 length: 13 residues.

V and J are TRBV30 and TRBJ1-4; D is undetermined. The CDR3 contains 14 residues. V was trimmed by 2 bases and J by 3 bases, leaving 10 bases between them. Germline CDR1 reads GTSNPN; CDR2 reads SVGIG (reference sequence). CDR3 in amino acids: CAWSFGIPNEKLFF. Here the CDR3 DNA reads TGTGCCTGGAGTTTCGGGATCCCTAATGAAAAACTGTTTTTT.

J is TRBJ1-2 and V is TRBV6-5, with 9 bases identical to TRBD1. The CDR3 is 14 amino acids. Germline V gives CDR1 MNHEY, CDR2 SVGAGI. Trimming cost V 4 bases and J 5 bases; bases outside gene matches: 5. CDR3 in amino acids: CASSFRDRGYGYTF. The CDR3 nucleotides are TGTGCCAGCAGTTTCCGTGACAGGGGGTATGGCTACACCTTC.

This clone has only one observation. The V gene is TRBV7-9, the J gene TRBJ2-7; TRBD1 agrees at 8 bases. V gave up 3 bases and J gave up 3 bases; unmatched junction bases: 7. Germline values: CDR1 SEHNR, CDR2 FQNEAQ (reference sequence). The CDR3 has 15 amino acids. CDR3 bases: TGTGCCAGCAGCTTTATGTCAGGGGGCATCTACGAGCAGTACTTC. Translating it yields CASSFMSGGIYEQYF. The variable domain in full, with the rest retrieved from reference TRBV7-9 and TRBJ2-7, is DTGVSQNPRHKITKRGQNVTFRCDPISEHNRLYWYRQTLGQGPEFLTYFQNEAQLEKSRLLSDRFSAERPKGSFSTLEIQRTEQGDSAMYLCASSFMSGGIYEQYFGPGTRLTVT.

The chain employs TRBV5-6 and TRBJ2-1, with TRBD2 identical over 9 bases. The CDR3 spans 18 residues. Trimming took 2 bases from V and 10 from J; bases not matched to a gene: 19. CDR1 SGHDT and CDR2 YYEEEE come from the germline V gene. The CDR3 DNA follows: TGTGCCAGCAGCTTAGGGCACAGCGGGGGGCCCGCTGTTGGGGAGCAGTTCTTC. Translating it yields CASSLGHSGGPAVGEQFF. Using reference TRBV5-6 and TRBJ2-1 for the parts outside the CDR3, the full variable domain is DAGVTQSPTHLIKTRGQQVTLRCSPKSGHDTVSWYQQALGQGPQFIFQYYEEEERQRGNFPDRFSGHQFPNYSSELNVNALLLGDSALYLCASSLGHSGGPAVGEQFFGPGTRLTVL.

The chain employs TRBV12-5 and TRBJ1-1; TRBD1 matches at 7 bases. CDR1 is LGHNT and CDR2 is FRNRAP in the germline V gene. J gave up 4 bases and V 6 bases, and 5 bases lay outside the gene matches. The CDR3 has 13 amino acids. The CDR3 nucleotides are TGTGCTAGTGGGTTGACAGGGCCCACTGAAGCTTTCTTT. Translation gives CASGLTGPTEAFF.

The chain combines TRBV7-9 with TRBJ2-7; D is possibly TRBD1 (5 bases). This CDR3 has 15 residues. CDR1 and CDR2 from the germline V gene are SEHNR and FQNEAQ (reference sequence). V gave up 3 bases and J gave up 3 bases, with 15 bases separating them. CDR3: CASSFAPGPLYEQYF. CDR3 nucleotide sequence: TGTGCCAGCAGCTTCGCCCCAGGGCCACTCTACGAGCAGTACTTC.

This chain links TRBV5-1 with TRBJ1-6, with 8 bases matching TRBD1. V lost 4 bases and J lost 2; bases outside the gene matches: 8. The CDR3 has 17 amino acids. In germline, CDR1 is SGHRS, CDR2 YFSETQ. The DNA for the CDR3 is TGCGCCAGCAGCCCCGGACAGGGACCCCCCTATAATTCACCCCTCCACTTT. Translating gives CASSPGQGPPYNSPLHF.

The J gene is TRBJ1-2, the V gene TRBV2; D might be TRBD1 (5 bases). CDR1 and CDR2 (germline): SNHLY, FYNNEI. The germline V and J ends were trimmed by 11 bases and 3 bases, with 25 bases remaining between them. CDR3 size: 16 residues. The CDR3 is CAGTSRGRVGYYGYTF. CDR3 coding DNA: TGTGCCGGCACTTCTAGGGGCAGGGTTGGTTACTATGGCTACACCTTC.

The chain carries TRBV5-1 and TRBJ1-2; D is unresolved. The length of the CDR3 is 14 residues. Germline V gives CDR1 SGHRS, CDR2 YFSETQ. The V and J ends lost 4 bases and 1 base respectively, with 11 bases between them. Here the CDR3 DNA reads TGCGCCAGCAGCCCCAATTCCGGTAACTATGGCTACACCTTC. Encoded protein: CASSPNSGNYGYTF.

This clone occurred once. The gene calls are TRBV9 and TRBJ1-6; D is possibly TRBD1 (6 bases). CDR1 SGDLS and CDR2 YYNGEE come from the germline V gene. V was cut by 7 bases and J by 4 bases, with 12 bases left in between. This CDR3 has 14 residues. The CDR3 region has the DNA TGTGCCAGCGCGCCAGGGGATTATAATTCACCCCTCCACTTT. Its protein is CASAPGDYNSPLHF.

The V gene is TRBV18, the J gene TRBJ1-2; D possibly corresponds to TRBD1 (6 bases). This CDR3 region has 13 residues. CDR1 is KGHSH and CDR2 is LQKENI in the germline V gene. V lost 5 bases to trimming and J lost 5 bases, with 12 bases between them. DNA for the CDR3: TGTGCCAGCTCAGAGGGGGGGTCTTATGGCTACACCTTC. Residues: CASSEGGSYGYTF.

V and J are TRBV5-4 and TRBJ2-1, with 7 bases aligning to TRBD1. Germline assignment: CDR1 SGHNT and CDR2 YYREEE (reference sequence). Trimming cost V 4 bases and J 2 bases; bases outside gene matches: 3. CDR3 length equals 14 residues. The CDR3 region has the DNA TGTGCCAGCAGCCCGGGGACAGCCTACAATGAGCAGTTCTTC. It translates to CASSPGTAYNEQFF.

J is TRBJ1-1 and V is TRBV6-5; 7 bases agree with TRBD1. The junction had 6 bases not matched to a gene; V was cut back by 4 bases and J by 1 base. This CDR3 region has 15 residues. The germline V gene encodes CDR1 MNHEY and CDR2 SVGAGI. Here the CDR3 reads CASSSQGGWNTEAFF. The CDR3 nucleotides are TGTGCCAGCAGTTCGCAGGGGGGTTGGAACACTGAAGCTTTCTTT.

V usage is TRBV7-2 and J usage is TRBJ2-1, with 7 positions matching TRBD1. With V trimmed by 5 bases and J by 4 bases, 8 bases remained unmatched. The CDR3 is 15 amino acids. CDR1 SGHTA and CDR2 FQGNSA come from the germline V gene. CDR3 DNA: TGTGCCAGCAGCCAGAGGGGGCCCTCATACAATGAGCAGTTCTTC. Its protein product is CASSQRGPSYNEQFF.

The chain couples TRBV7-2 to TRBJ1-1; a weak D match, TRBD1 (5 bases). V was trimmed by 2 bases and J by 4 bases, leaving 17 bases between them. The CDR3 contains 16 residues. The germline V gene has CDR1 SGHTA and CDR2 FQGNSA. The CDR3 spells CASSLRYSGRGTEAFF. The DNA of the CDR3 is TGTGCCAGCAGCTTAAGGTATTCTGGGAGGGGCACTGAAGCTTTCTTT.

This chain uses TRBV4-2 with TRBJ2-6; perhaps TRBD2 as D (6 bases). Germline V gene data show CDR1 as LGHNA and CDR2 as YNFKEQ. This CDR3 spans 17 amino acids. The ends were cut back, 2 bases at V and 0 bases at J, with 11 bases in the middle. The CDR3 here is CASSQLGSSSGANVLTF. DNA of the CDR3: TGTGCCAGCAGCCAACTCGGGAGCAGCTCTGGGGCCAACGTCCTGACTTTC.